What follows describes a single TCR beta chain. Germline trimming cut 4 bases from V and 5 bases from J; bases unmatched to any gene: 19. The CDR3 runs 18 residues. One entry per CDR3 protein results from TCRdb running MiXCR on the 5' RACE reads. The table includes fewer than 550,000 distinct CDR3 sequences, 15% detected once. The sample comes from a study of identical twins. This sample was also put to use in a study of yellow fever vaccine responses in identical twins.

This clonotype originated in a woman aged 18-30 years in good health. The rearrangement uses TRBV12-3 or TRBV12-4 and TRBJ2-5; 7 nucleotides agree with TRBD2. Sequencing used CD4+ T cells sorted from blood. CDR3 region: CASSSSLTCGSSRETQYF. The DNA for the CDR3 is TGTGCCAGCAGTTCTTCCCTGACTTGCGGGAGTTCACGGGAGACCCAGTACTTC.